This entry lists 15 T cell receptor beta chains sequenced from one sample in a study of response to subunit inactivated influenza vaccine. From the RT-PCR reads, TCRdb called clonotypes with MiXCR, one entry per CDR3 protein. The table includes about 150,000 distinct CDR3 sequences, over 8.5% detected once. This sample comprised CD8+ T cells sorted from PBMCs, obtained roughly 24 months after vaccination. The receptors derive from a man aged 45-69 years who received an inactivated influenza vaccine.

CDR3 in DNA: TGTGCCAGCAGCTTAGGGACAGGGTCGGGTGGTGAGCAGTTCTTC. It specifies CASSLGTGSGGEQFF. The chain links TRBV7-2 to TRBJ2-1, with 8 bases aligning to TRBD1. CDR3 length: 15 residues. V shed 1 base, J shed 9 bases, and the junction held 8 bases outside the gene matches. Germline V gives CDR1 SGHTA, CDR2 FQGNSA.

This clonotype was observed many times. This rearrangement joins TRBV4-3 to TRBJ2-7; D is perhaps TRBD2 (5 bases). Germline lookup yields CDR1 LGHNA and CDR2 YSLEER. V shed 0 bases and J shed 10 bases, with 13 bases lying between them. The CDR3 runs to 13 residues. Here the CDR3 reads CASSQDYGVVQYF. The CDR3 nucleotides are TGCGCCAGCAGCCAAGATTACGGGGTGGTACAGTACTTC.

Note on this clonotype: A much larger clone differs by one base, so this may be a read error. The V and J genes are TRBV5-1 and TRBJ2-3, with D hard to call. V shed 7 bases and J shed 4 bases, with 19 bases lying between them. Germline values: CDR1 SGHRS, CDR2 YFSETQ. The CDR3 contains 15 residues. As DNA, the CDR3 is TGCGCCAGCTGCTCCCGGACGCCCCACGCAGATACGCAGTATTTT. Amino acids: CASCSRTPHADTQYF.

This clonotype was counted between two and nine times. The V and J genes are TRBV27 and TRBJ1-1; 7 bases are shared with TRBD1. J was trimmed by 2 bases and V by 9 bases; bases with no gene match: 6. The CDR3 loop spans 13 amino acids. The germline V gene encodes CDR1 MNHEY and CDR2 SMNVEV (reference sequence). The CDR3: CARTGEGNTEAFF. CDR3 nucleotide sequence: TGTGCCAGAACAGGGGAGGGAAACACTGAAGCTTTCTTT.

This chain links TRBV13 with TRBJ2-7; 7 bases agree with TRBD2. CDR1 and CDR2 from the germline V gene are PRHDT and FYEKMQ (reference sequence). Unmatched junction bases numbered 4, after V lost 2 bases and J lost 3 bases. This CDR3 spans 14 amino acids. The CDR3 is CASSLSGTIYEQYF. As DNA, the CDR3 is TGTGCCAGCAGCTTAAGCGGGACCATCTACGAGCAGTACTTC.

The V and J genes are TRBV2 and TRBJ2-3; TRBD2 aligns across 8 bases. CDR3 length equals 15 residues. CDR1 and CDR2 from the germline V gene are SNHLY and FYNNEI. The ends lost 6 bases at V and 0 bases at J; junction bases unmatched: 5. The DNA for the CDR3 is TGTGCCAGCAGGGCTAGCGGGCTCAGCACAGATACGCAGTATTTT. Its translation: CASRASGLSTDTQYF.

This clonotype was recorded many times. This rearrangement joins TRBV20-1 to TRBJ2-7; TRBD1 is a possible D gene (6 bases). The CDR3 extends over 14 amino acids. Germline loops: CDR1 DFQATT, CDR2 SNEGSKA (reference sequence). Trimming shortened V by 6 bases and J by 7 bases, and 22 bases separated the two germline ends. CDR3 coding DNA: TGCAGTGCAACCCCCCCGGGACATTCCGAAGAGCAGTACTTC. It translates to CSATPPGHSEEQYF.

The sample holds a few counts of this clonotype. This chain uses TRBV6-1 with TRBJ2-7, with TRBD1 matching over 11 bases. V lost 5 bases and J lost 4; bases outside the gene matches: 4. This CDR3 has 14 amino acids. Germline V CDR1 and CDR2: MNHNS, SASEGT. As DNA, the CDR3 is TGTGCCAGCAGTAGGGGACAGGGGGGGTACGAGCAGTACTTC. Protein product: CASSRGQGGYEQYF.

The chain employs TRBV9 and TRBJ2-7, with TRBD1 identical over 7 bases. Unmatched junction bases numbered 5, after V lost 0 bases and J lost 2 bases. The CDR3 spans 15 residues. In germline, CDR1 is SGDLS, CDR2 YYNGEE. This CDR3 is CASSVAAQGAYEQYF. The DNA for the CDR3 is TGTGCCAGCAGCGTAGCTGCGCAGGGGGCCTACGAGCAGTACTTC.

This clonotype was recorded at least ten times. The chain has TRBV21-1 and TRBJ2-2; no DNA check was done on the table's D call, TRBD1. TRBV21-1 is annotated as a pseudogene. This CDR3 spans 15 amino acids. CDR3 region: CASSKGGGPTGELFF. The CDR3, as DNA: TGTGCCAGCAGCAAAGGAGGGGGGCCCACCGGGGAGCTGTTTTTT.

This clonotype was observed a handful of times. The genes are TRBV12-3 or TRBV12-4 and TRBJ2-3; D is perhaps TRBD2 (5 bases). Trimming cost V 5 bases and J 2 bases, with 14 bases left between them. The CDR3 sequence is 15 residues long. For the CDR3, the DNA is TGTGCCAGCAGTGCGGGCGGAGCGGACACAGATACGCAGTATTTT. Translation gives CASSAGGADTDTQYF.

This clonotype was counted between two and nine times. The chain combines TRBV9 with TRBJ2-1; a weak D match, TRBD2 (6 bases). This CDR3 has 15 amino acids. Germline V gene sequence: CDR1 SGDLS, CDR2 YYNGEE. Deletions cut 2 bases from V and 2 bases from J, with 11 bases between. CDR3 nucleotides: TGTGCCAGCAGCGTCCGGGACTTAGCCTACAATGAGCAGTTCTTC. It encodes CASSVRDLAYNEQFF.

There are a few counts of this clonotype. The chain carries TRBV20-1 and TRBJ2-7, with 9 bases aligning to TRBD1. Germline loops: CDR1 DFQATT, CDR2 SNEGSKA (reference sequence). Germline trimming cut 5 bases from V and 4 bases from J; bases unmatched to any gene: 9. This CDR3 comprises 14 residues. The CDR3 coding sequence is TGCAGTGCTCCTCCGGACAGGGGATCGTACGAGCAGTACTTC. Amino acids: CSAPPDRGSYEQYF.

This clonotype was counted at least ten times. The CDR3 sequence is CASSLTGTYEQYF. The CDR3 DNA is TGCGCCAGCAGCTTGACAGGTACCTACGAGCAGTACTTC. The rearrangement uses TRBV5-1 and TRBJ2-7; tentatively, D is TRBD1 (5 bases). V lost 1 base to trimming and J lost 2 bases, with 7 bases between them. Germline loops: CDR1 SGHRS, CDR2 YFSETQ. CDR3 size: 13 residues.

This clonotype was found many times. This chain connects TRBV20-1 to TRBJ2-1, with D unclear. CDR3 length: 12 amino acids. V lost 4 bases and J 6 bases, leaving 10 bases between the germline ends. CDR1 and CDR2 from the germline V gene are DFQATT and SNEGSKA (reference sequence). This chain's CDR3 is CSATRSGNEQFF. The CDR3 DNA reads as TGCAGTGCTACCCGGAGTGGCAATGAGCAGTTCTTC.